This record looks at one T cell receptor beta chain sequence and its context. Its antigen has not been determined. Instrument used: Illumina HiSeq 2000. The TCR beta cDNA libraries were made using 5'RACE template switching, a step that added both a universal primer site and unique molecular identifiers. cDNA synthesis was primed from the TCR beta constant segment and was followed by two successive PCR amplification steps. The source study handled its data this way. MIGEC handled demultiplexing of the reads and grouping by UMI, while MiTCR was used to assemble and quantify clonotypes. To exclude erroneous sequences, any TCR cDNA sequence not supported by at least two reads was discarded. The tcR package was used for downstream repertoire analysis, with clonotypes matched between fractions based on CDR3 nucleotide sequence plus V segment. VDJmatch was used to annotate antigen specificity against VDJdb, with one amino acid substitution allowed in CDR3. TCRdb reprocessed the raw reads; every CDR3 protein sequence is a single record, and DNA is not supplied. These V and J calls derive from TCRdb rather than the authors' analysis. The data table for this sample lists over 13,000 distinct CDR3 sequences. The ten largest clones capture 50% to 60% of the sample.

Sequences SQVTM (CDR1) and ANQGSEA (CDR2) are obtained from the germline V gene. Taken from cysteine to phenylalanine, the CDR3 has 13 residues. Only the protein sequence is given. The entry originates in a study of T cells expressing NK-cell markers (dated by TCRdb to 2019 to 2021). For the wider study: Three sorted T-cell subsets (CD3+CD56+NKG2C+, CD3+CD56+NKG2C- and CD3+CD56-NKG2C+) from roughly eight donors had their TCR beta-chain repertoires profiled. The libraries were sequenced on Illumina HiSeq 2000/2500, MiSeq or NextSeq, producing 2 x 150 bp reads. The eight sequenced donors were randomly selected healthy volunteers, three men and five women. Of the eight sequenced donors, seven were found to be HCMV-seropositive and one was found to be HCMV-seronegative.

HCMV serostatus was determined by detecting HCMV-specific IgG in serum with a commercial ELISA kit. Ficoll density gradient centrifugation was used to isolate peripheral blood mononuclear cells from blood. The paper as a whole reports these results and caveats: In more than 5 donors, the dominant CD3+CD56+NKG2C+ clonotypes were found to rank among the top 10 CD8+ clonotypes and to make up 1.0-7.0% of CD8+ T cells. Whether the expanded NKG2C-expressing T cell clones were specific for HCMV antigens was left unclear. Those dominant clonotypes were again the most abundant among CD3+CD56-NKG2C+ cells in a handful of donors, at about 25-60.1%.

This receptor was taken from a man between 18 and 69 years old in good health. The sequenced sample consisted of blood T cells: a sorted CD56 or NKG2C T cell subset, CD4+ or CD8+ T cells, or bulk PBMC T cells (not recorded which). Rearrangement joined TRBV29-1 to TRBJ2-2; TCRdb's D gene call, TRBD2, goes unchecked for lack of DNA. The CDR3 region: CGVRARNTGELFF.